The 30 T cell receptor beta chains below come from one sample, sequenced in a study of blood T cell repertoires in COVID-19. The data were produced by immunoSEQ multiplex PCR, yet TCRdb's version contains in-frame clones alone and is incomplete. The sample carries more than 35,000 clones, roughly nine tenths recorded once. The specimen sequenced was peripheral blood. These receptors came from a human donor in a cohort sampled during active COVID-19.

This clone was counted once. This sequence joins TRBV2 and TRBJ2-1, with D possibly TRBD1 on 6 matching bases. From germline, CDR1 is SNHLY and CDR2 FYNNEI. Trimming removed 7 bases from V and 5 bases from J, with 18 bases in between. The CDR3 runs to 15 residues. CDR3 amino acids: CASTPTGTPNNEQFF. CDR3 bases: TGTGCCAGCACCCCGACCGGGACACCTAACAATGAGCAGTTCTTC.

The chain carries TRBV11-3 and TRBJ2-3, with 12 bases aligning to TRBD2. The germline CDR1 and CDR2 sequences are SGHNT and YENEEA. V lost 6 bases and J lost 4; bases outside the gene matches: 8. The CDR3 is made up of 16 amino acids. CDR3 amino acids: CASSHRTSGAADTQYF. The CDR3 DNA follows: TGTGCCAGCAGTCATCGGACTAGCGGGGCTGCAGATACGCAGTATTTT.

The chain employs TRBV30 and TRBJ2-2; the D gene could be TRBD1 or TRBD2 (6 bases each). Germline values: CDR1 GTSNPN, CDR2 SVGIG (reference sequence). The V and J ends lost 5 bases and 0 bases respectively, with 16 bases between them. The CDR3 sequence is 16 residues long. The CDR3 is CAWGGQLWANTGELFF. The CDR3 bases are TGTGCCTGGGGGGGGCAGCTCTGGGCGAACACCGGGGAGCTGTTTTTT.

The chain is built from TRBV6-6 and TRBJ2-2; 9 bases align to TRBD1. CDR1 is MNHNY, CDR2 SVGAGI, per germline (reference sequence). The CDR3 has 16 residues. V lost 5 bases and J lost 5; bases outside the gene matches: 9. Here the CDR3 reads CASSTTTGGETGELFF. DNA for the CDR3: TGTGCCAGCAGTACCACGACAGGGGGGGAGACCGGGGAGCTGTTTTTT.

The chain recombines TRBV18 with TRBJ2-1, with 8 bases identical to TRBD2. CDR1 is KGHSH and CDR2 is LQKENI in the germline V gene. CDR3 length: 14 amino acids. V shed 6 bases and J 4 bases; nucleotides not matched to a gene: 5. The CDR3 coding sequence is TGTGCCAGCTCTGAACTAGCGGAGTACAATGAGCAGTTCTTC. It is translated as CASSELAEYNEQFF.

The chain's CDR3 is CASSNGLSRGDTQYF. The CDR3 coding sequence is TGCGCCAGCAGCAATGGACTATCCCGCGGTGATACGCAGTATTTT. The rearrangement links TRBV10-1 to TRBJ2-3; a possible D gene is TRBD2 (6 bases). The CDR3 is 15 amino acids. Trimming removed 6 bases at V and 6 bases at J, with 19 bases between. The germline V gene has CDR1 WNHNN and CDR2 SYGVQD (reference sequence).

The chain employs TRBV7-9 and TRBJ2-3; TRBD1 agrees at 10 bases. V trimming: 4 bases; J trimming: 3 bases; junction bases outside the gene matches: 10. The CDR3 runs to 17 residues. Germline CDR1 is SEHNR and CDR2 is FQNEAQ (reference sequence). The CDR3 DNA follows: TGTGCCAGCAGCTCCGAGATAGGGGACAGGGGTACAGATACGCAGTATTTT. Encoded protein: CASSSEIGDRGTDTQYF. Combining the CDR3 with reference TRBV7-9 and TRBJ2-3 gives the whole variable domain DTGVSQNPRHKITKRGQNVTFRCDPISEHNRLYWYRQTLGQGPEFLTYFQNEAQLEKSRLLSDRFSAERPKGSFSTLEIQRTEQGDSAMYLCASSSEIGDRGTDTQYFGPGTRLTVL.

V is TRBV18 and J is TRBJ1-6; D gene unclear. CDR3 size: 13 residues. Germline CDR1 KGHSH, CDR2 LQKENI. Trimming cost V 7 bases and J 9 bases, with 13 bases left between them. CDR3: CASLDLEGSPLHF. CDR3 coding DNA: TGTGCCAGCTTAGACCTAGAGGGTTCACCCCTCCACTTT.

The rearrangement links TRBV6-6 to TRBJ2-2, with TRBD2 matching 10 bases. V was clipped by 5 bases and J by 5 bases; unmatched bases: 11. Germline assignment: CDR1 MNHNY and CDR2 SVGAGI (reference sequence). This CDR3 spans 17 amino acids. The CDR3 DNA is TGTGCCAGCAGTCCTCCCCGCCTAGCGGGGGTAACCGGGGAGCTGTTTTTT. Protein product: CASSPPRLAGVTGELFF.

The chain joins TRBV5-1 to TRBJ1-1; D remains ambiguous. The germline V and J ends were trimmed by 0 bases and 8 bases, with 5 bases remaining between them. The V gene's germline CDR1 is SGHRS and CDR2 YFSETQ. The CDR3 has 11 amino acids. CDR3 residues: CASSLGPEAFF. Here the CDR3 DNA reads TGCGCCAGCAGCTTGGGGCCGGAAGCTTTCTTT. Full variable domain (rest looked up from reference TRBV5-1 and TRBJ1-1): KAGVTQTPRYLIKTRGQQVTLSCSPISGHRSVSWYQQTPGQGLQFLFEYFSETQRNKGNFPGRFSGRQFSNSRSEMNVSTLELGDSALYLCASSLGPEAFFGQGTRLTVV.

This rearrangement joins TRBV4-2 to TRBJ2-1; no reliable D call. V was shortened by 0 bases and J by 0 bases, with 9 bases between the two germline ends. The CDR3 totals 16 residues. Germline V gene sequence: CDR1 LGHNA, CDR2 YNFKEQ. The CDR3 bases are TGTGCCAGCAGCCAAGATTGGCCTGACTCCTACAATGAGCAGTTCTTC. Its translation is CASSQDWPDSYNEQFF.

V and J are TRBV27 and TRBJ2-6, with TRBD1 matching 8 bases. V was pared by 3 bases and J by 2 bases, with 9 bases of the junction left unmatched. The CDR3 contains 18 residues. Germline V gene data show CDR1 as MNHEY and CDR2 as SMNVEV (reference sequence). The CDR3 region has the DNA TGTGCCAGCAGTTTCCGAGGACAGGGCACCCCTGGGGCCAACGTCCTGACTTTC. Protein sequence: CASSFRGQGTPGANVLTF.

This chain uses TRBV19 with TRBJ1-2; 7 bases align to TRBD1. The trim removed 0 bases at V and 7 bases at J, leaving 11 bases unmatched. The CDR3 spans 16 residues. CDR1 is LNHDA, CDR2 SQIVND, per germline (reference sequence). The CDR3 spells CASSIETGNIYAGYTF. As DNA, the CDR3 is TGTGCCAGTAGTATAGAGACAGGGAATATATACGCTGGCTACACCTTC.

The chain recombines TRBV15 with TRBJ2-3; D is perhaps TRBD2 (5 bases). The ends were cut back, 5 bases at V and 1 base at J, with 13 bases in the middle. The CDR3 has 15 amino acids. CDR1 and CDR2 (germline): LNHNV, YYDKDF (reference sequence). This chain's CDR3 is CATSPHGKGTDTQYF. CDR3 DNA sequence: TGTGCCACCAGCCCTCACGGGAAGGGCACAGATACGCAGTATTTT. The full variable domain, with the rest looked up from reference TRBV15 and TRBJ2-3, is DAMVIQNPRYQVTQFGKPVTLSCSQTLNHNVMYWYQQKSSQAPKLLFHYYDKDFNNEADTPDNFQSRRPNTSFCFLDIRSPGLGDTAMYLCATSPHGKGTDTQYFGPGTRLTVL.

The chain has TRBV4-2 and TRBJ2-7, with D hard to call. V lost 1 base and J lost 0, with 13 bases in between. Germline assignment: CDR1 LGHNA and CDR2 YNFKEQ. The CDR3 extends over 16 amino acids. CDR3 nucleotides: TGTGCCAGCAGCCAAGTTGTGGCATCCAGCTCCTACGAGCAGTACTTC. Its translation is CASSQVVASSSYEQYF.

The chain combines TRBV29-1 with TRBJ2-1; 7 nucleotides agree with TRBD1. Per the germline V gene, CDR1 is SQVTM and CDR2 is ANQGSEA. The V and J ends lost 7 bases and 3 bases, in that order; junction bases with no gene match: 9. CDR3 length: 14 amino acids. The CDR3 DNA sequence: TGCAGCGCGCCCATGACAGGGAACTACAATGAGCAGTTCTTC. Translating it yields CSAPMTGNYNEQFF.

The chain is built from TRBV15 and TRBJ2-2; 11 bases are shared with TRBD2. The V gene's germline CDR1 is LNHNV and CDR2 YYDKDF (reference sequence). The CDR3 consists of 13 residues. The CDR3 sequence: CVSGRENTGELFF. The CDR3 DNA is TGTGTTAGCGGGAGGGAAAACACCGGGGAGCTGTTTTTT.

The J gene is TRBJ2-7, the V gene TRBV5-4; 10 nucleotides align to TRBD2. Germline V gene sequence: CDR1 SGHNT, CDR2 YYREEE (reference sequence). Trimming took 3 bases from V and 3 from J; bases not matched to a gene: 9. This CDR3 comprises 16 residues. CDR3 region: CASSSWTASGGYEQYF. CDR3 DNA: TGTGCCAGCAGCTCCTGGACGGCTAGCGGGGGCTACGAGCAGTACTTC.

The gene calls are TRBV18 and TRBJ1-1; tentatively, D is TRBD1 (6 bases). Germline V lookup: CDR1 KGHSH, CDR2 LQKENI. The CDR3 has 15 residues. Trimming pared 4 bases from V and 1 base from J, leaving 13 bases between. CDR3 sequence reads: CASSLATGSNTEAFF. In nucleotides, the CDR3 is TGTGCCAGCTCACTGGCGACAGGTTCGAACACTGAAGCTTTCTTT. Drawing the rest from reference TRBV18 and TRBJ1-1, the complete variable domain is NAGVMQNPRHLVRRRGQEARLRCSPMKGHSHVYWYRQLPEEGLKFMVYLQKENIIDESGMPKERFSAEFPKEGPSILRIQQVVRGDSAAYFCASSLATGSNTEAFFGQGTRLTVV.

This clone was observed a single time. The V and J genes are TRBV23-1 and TRBJ2-2; weak D call: TRBD2 (6 bases). TRBV23-1 is reported as an ORF; its role is uncertain. Trimming shortened V by 0 bases and J by 13 bases, and 15 bases separated the two germline ends. The CDR3 has 14 residues. The CDR3 spells CASSQSQGGLVLFF. The CDR3 nucleotides read TGCGCCAGCAGTCAATCCCAAGGAGGGTTGGTGCTGTTTTTT.

The chain carries TRBV5-4 and TRBJ2-5; TRBD2 matches 10 bases. The CDR3 sequence is 16 residues long. V lost 1 base to trimming and J lost 2 bases; unmatched junction nucleotides: 5. Germline assignment: CDR1 SGHNT and CDR2 YYREEE (reference sequence). CDR3 sequence: CASSLYLAGGQETQYF. The CDR3 nucleotides are TGTGCCAGCAGCTTGTATTTAGCGGGGGGACAAGAGACCCAGTACTTC.

The V call is TRBV7-2, the J call TRBJ2-1; 8 bases fit TRBD2. V dropped 5 bases and J dropped 4; count of bases not matched to a gene: 10. Germline CDR1 is SGHTA and CDR2 is FQGNSA. The CDR3 has 16 amino acids. The CDR3 here is CASSRAPGGPYNEQFF. The CDR3 nucleotides read TGTGCCAGCAGCAGGGCGCCGGGGGGGCCTTACAATGAGCAGTTCTTC.

The rearrangement uses TRBV4-1 and TRBJ2-1, with D possibly matching TRBD2 (6 bases). The V end lost 2 bases, the J end lost 6 bases, and 20 bases lay between the germline ends. The CDR3 is 17 residues long. From germline, CDR1 is MGHRA and CDR2 YSYEKL. CDR3: CASSQTRGTFEINEQFF. CDR3 bases: TGCGCCAGCAGCCAAACGCGAGGGACTTTTGAAATCAATGAGCAGTTCTTC.

This clone was seen more than once but under ten times. CDR3 in amino acids: CASRASGRAFSYEQYF. In DNA, the CDR3 is TGCGCCAGCAGGGCTAGCGGGAGGGCCTTCTCTTACGAGCAGTACTTC. The gene calls are TRBV5-1 and TRBJ2-7; 12 nucleotides align to TRBD2. The CDR3 contains 16 residues. Germline-derived CDR1 and CDR2 are SGHRS and YFSETQ. The J segment lost 4 bases and the V segment lost 5 bases, leaving 10 bases of the junction unmatched.

The chain recombines TRBV29-1 with TRBJ2-5, with D unresolved. From germline, CDR1 is SQVTM and CDR2 ANQGSEA. The CDR3 is made up of 12 amino acids. V lost 4 bases to trimming and J lost 5 bases, with 11 bases between them. The CDR3 DNA follows: TGCAGCGTTGCCTACAGCCTCGAGACCCAGTACTTC. This translates into CSVAYSLETQYF. The entire variable domain, with the rest obtained from reference TRBV29-1 and TRBJ2-5, is as follows: SAVISQKPSRDICQRGTSLTIQCQVDSQVTMMFWYRQQPGQSLTLIATANQGSEATYESGFVIDKFPISRPNLTFSTLTVSNMSPEDSSIYLCSVAYSLETQYFGPGTRLLVL.

This clone was recorded once. The chain links TRBV24-1 to TRBJ1-2; D is ambiguous. Trimming took off 0 bases at V and 8 bases at J, with 15 bases between the two ends. Germline assignment: CDR1 KGHDR and CDR2 SFDVKD. CDR3 length: 15 residues. CDR3 protein: CATSDLGGFWVGYTF. The CDR3 DNA reads as TGTGCCACCAGTGATTTGGGAGGGTTTTGGGTCGGCTACACCTTC.

This sequence joins TRBV3-1 (or the pseudogene TRBV3-2) and TRBJ2-7, with 9 bases identical to TRBD2. CDR3 size: 14 residues. CDR1 and CDR2 (germline): LGHDT, YNNKEL (reference sequence). V shed 5 bases and J 0 bases; nucleotides not matched to a gene: 2. The CDR3 DNA reads TGTGCCAGCAGCTTGGGACTAGCCTCCTACGAGCAGTACTTC. Protein product: CASSLGLASYEQYF.

CDR3 region: CASRPSGGLNNEQFF. The DNA for the CDR3 is TGCGCCAGCAGGCCTTCCGGGGGGCTGAACAATGAGCAGTTCTTC. The chain has TRBV5-1 and TRBJ2-1, with D possibly being TRBD2 (7 bases). This CDR3 contains 15 residues. The germline V gene has CDR1 SGHRS and CDR2 YFSETQ. V lost 5 bases and J 5 bases, leaving 17 bases between the germline ends.

J is TRBJ2-5 and V is TRBV6-5, with a possible D match to TRBD1 (6 bases). The germline gives CDR1 MNHEY, CDR2 SVGAGI. The CDR3 totals 13 residues. Trimming stripped 11 bases from V and 5 bases from J, with 18 bases between. In nucleotides, the CDR3 is TGTGCCGTGAACAGGGTTTTGGGGGAGACCCAGTACTTC. Its translation: CAVNRVLGETQYF.

V and J are TRBV9 and TRBJ2-1; D ambiguous. The V end lost 0 bases, the J end lost 6 bases, and 7 bases lay between the germline ends. This CDR3 spans 13 amino acids. Germline lookup yields CDR1 SGDLS and CDR2 YYNGEE. CDR3: CASSVVTGNEQFF. The CDR3, as DNA: TGTGCCAGCAGCGTAGTCACGGGCAATGAGCAGTTCTTC.